Reported below is one TCR beta chain. Its specific antigen is unknown. The sample holds no much larger clone one base away, and base qualities are not on file. This entry belongs to a study of shared clonotypes between healthy human individuals (dated by TCRdb to 2020 to 2022). About the investigation overall: A couple of women and a few men aged 18 to 49 years were included in the cohort. To increase sequencing depth and limit assay-specific biases, different laboratories used diverse techniques to prepare libraries and sequence TCR repertoires. For each donor, CD4 naive and CD4 memory were each run on three plates, CD8 naive on two plates, and CD8 memory on one plate. Leukapheresis yielded between about 0.85 and 10 billion PBMCs per donor. To estimate repertoire size and how much clonotype sharing occurs between individuals, the study deeply sequenced the blood TCR repertoires of five healthy adults. Points the paper makes about the study in general: Compared with non-shared clonotypes, clonotypes shared by all four sorted-subset donors had higher generation probabilities. The genetic and exposure-history diversity represented was limited by the small number of donors. Pairwise subsampling indicated that sequencing depth was expected to affect the degree of clonotype sharing among donors. Naive subsets generally had larger estimated clonotype richness than memory subsets did. Sampling was restricted to blood, and TCR repertoires in tissue are likely to differ from TCR repertoires in blood. Sharing across a few donors was observed for about 4.8% of naive CD4, 3.5% of naive CD8, 2% to 2.5% of memory CD4, and approximately 0.41% of memory CD8 clonotypes. Incomplete sequencing was indicated by rarefaction of sorted-subset datasets, despite the large sequencing depth.

Using the deep immunoSEQ assay, multiplex PCR amplified TCR CDR3 regions from genomic DNA. Genomic DNA extracted from each cell subset was distributed evenly over all wells of several immunoSEQ 96-well plates, and each plate served as one replicate. For sorted subsets, about 200 ng genomic DNA, equal to 30,000 or so T cell genomes, was loaded into each replicate PCR. Purified libraries were quantified with a Qubit 3.0 fluorometer, sized on a Bioanalyzer 2100, and re-quantified with the KAPA Library Quantification kit. Each immunoSEQ 96-well plate was sequenced on its own single-read 150-cycle Illumina NextSeq 550 flow cell. Concerning the study's data processing: The immunoSEQ output contained only junctional sequences without quality scores, so filtering could not match that applied to full-length reads. To assign V/J genes and CDR3, sequences were annotated against IMGT germline references using PyIR, a Python wrapper for IgBLAST v1.9. Reads were filtered out if the reads had weak V/J assignments (E-value above 1e-6), no CDR3, stop codons, out-of-frame junctions, or ambiguous translated residues. V3J clonotypes were defined as sequences sharing an identical inferred V gene, J gene, and CDR3 amino acid sequence. Percentage overlap between repertoires was calculated by dividing the number of shared unique clonotypes by the size of the smaller repertoire. Richness of each repertoire was evaluated using RTK rarefaction, the Chao1 estimator, and Recon v2.1 estimates of unobserved clonotypes. Generation probabilities were computed with OLGA for all TCRbeta clonotypes obtained by the gDNA method from several donors. Entries here come from immuneACCESS through TCRdb and include only in-frame sequences with V and J called. Some clones fail to appear in such tables; in the studies checked, an unresolved V gene covers under half of the shortfall, and the cause of the remainder is unknown. That table is the source of V, J and clone size, and D and trimming were worked out from the DNA. The sample yields some 200,000 clones; roughly 70% were counted once. The ten largest clones represent about 10% of the sample.

The donors were healthy, HIV-negative adults with no recently reported acute infections or vaccinations. Every donor was a Caucasian adult living in Nashville, Tennessee, USA. CD4+ T cells were enriched by magnetic negative selection, after which naive cells were positively selected on CD45RA and the negative fraction was taken as the memory subset. Blood was collected by leukapheresis, and PBMCs were isolated by Ficoll-Histopaque density gradient centrifugation and then cryopreserved in liquid nitrogen vapor phase. Analytical flow cytometry was used to check the purity and quantity of every magnetically sorted T cell population. Genomic DNA was isolated from each sorted fraction and quantified by UV absorbance on a Nanodrop 2000c. The trim is 8 bases for V and 4 bases for J, with a gap of 32 bases between the germline ends. There are 18 amino acids in the CDR3, from cysteine to phenylalanine inclusive. Left in the record is the CDR3 DNA by itself, 54 bases read in frame from the first base. Sequences GTSNPN (CDR1) and SVGIG (CDR2) are obtained from the germline V gene (reference sequence).

The clonotype originates from a man in his thirties or forties in good health. This sequence uses TRBV30 and TRBJ1-1, with TRBD1 tentatively as D gene (5 bases match). Sequences were obtained from memory CD4+ T cells sorted from blood. The intended sense of this specimen's cell subset or site label: CD45RA-negative fraction. The nucleotide sequence is given as TGTGCCCAGAGCGATCAGTTCTGGGGGAGTATAGATGGCACTGAAGCTTTCTTT. It translates to CAQSDQFWGSIDGTEAFF.